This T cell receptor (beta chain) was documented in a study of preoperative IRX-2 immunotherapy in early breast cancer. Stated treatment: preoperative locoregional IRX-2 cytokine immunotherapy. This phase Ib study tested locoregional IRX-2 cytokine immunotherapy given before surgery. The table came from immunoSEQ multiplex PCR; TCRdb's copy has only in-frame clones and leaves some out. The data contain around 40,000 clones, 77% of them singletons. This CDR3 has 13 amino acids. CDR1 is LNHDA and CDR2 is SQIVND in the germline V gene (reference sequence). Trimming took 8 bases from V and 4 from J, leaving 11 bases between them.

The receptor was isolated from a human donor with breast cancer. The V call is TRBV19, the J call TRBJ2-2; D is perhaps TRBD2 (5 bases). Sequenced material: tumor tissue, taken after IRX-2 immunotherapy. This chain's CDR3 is CASWELGTGELFF. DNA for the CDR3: TGTGCCAGTTGGGAGTTGGGCACCGGGGAGCTGTTTTTT.